Below, one T cell receptor beta chain is given with its context. What this receptor recognizes is not known. No much larger clone exists at a distance of one base, and base qualities are not known. The data stem from a study of T cell responses to AZD1222 COVID-19 vaccine (dated by TCRdb to about 2021). Some background on the complete study: TCR sequencing was performed for 230 to 250 trial participants, of whom approximately 200 were given two doses of AZD1222 and around 26 were given two doses of MenACWY control vaccine. Trial participants were enrolled by age into subgroups of 18-55, 56-69 and 70-plus years, and roughly 150, 30 and 60 TCR-sequenced participants, respectively, were included in these subgroups. Findings and caveats that apply to the study as a whole: In the small 56-69-year group, the increase in depth fell short of significance, most likely because of low power. Nearly half of unique spike-specific TCRs reportedly recognized epitopes outside regions mutated in the B.1.351 and B.1.1.7 variants. After two AZD1222 doses, spike-specific TCR breadth and depth were significantly higher than at day 0 and than in MenACWY recipients. The whole spike protein was spanned by vaccine-associated CD4 TCRs, and dominant responses were seen in regions 160-218 and 743-854. Conclusions about previously exposed vaccinees were limited because only six AZD1222 recipients were SARS-CoV-2 seropositive at baseline. Because no day 14 peak-response samples were available, repertoires were characterized only after the peak T cell response. Most participants were white British and females outnumbered males, and the authors suggested that clonal diversity may have been underestimated.

The CDR3 regions of human TCRbeta chains were analyzed by immunosequencing. The original methods were these. Repertoire TCRs were matched against a reference library of SARS-CoV-2-specific TCRs generated with the MIRA antigen-specificity platform. Breadth meant the fraction of unique TCRs that were SARS-CoV-2-associated, whereas depth meant the fraction of total T cells that were SARS-CoV-2-associated. Each spike-specific TCR was assigned to its reactive spike region and to a CD4 or CD8 class using the MIRA data. Log10-transformed breadth and depth values were compared by one-way ANOVA with Sidak's multiple comparisons tests. The immuneACCESS repertoire file appears here via TCRdb, limited to in-frame rearrangements. These files lack a portion of the clones; in checked studies, under half of the deficit traces to unresolved V genes, and the cause of the others is not known. That table supplies the V and J calls and clone size; D and trimming were determined from the DNA. This sample gives some 72,000 clones in total; about 90% of them show up just once. Jointly, the top ten make up 6% to 8.5% of the sample.

In the paper's terms, the time point label means: baseline before first vaccination. The sample's treatment or condition label is to be understood as: meningococcal conjugate vaccine given as trial control. Samples from vaccinated people were obtained from the UK trials COV001 and COV002, which included a single-blind randomized controlled phase 2/3 trial of AZD1222 (ChAdOx1 nCoV-19) in healthy adults. For TCRbeta chain sequencing, PBMC samples from trial participants were taken at day 0 and at day 28 after the second dose. The sequence came from an adult in good health. The sample here was peripheral blood, taken on day 0 of MenACWY control vaccination.

The nucleotide sequence reads as follows: TGCGCCAGCAGCCAAGAACCCGGTAACTCTGGAAACACCATATATTTT. Its translation is CASSQEPGNSGNTIYF. The chain is assembled from TRBV4-3 and TRBJ1-3; too little of a D gene remains to name it. The CDR3 runs 16 residues from the cysteine to the phenylalanine. The kept DNA is CDR3 alone, 48 bases in frame from the first base. V sheds 0 bases and J sheds 0 bases, leaving 9 bases between their ends. The CDR1 and CDR2 encoded by the germline V gene are LGHNA and YSLEER.